This TCR beta chain was identified in a study of T-cell reconstitution after alpha-beta-depleted transplantation in children. The authors prepared the TCRbeta library with unique molecular identifiers. TCRdb passed the PCR reads through MiXCR, listing each CDR3 protein once. Among some 140,000 distinct CDR3 sequences listed, around a tenth were seen once. The length of the CDR3 is 12 residues. CDR1 and CDR2 (germline): SGHRS, YFSETQ. The ends were cut back, 3 bases at V and 6 bases at J, with 10 bases in the middle. Note on this clonotype: Its antigen is undetermined.

Study conclusions and caveats: Alpha-beta T cells about two months after transplant reportedly derived from several hundred expanded graft clones. Newly produced T cells mostly accounted for T-cell counts and diversity one year post-transplant. From surviving recipient T cells and thymic progenitors came the high day-60 TCRbeta diversity observed in some patients.

The chain carries TRBV5-1 and TRBJ2-7; D gene uncertain. This receptor was taken from a girl under three years old who had a stem cell transplant for combined immunodeficiency, so the T cells may come from the graft donor. The source was PBMCs, mostly from graft donor cells, collected 180 days after TCRalphabeta/CD19-depleted stem cell transplant. For the CDR3, the DNA is TGCGCCAGCAGCTCCTCCCGGGCCGAGCAGTACTTC. It specifies CASSSSRAEQYF.